Below, 4 T cell receptor beta chains from the same sample are listed, as sequenced in a study of blood T cell repertoires in COVID-19. Only in-frame clones appear in the TCRdb table, and some are missing; sequencing was by immunoSEQ multiplex PCR. Found here are about 130,000 clones, 74% of them singletons; the top ten hold approximately 5.7%. Sequencing was done on a sample of peripheral blood. Receptors originate from a man aged 60-69 years with acute or convalescent COVID-19.

The chain combines TRBV4-1 with TRBJ2-3, with 8 bases matching TRBD1. Germline V gene lookup returns CDR1 MGHRA and CDR2 YSYEKL. The CDR3 consists of 15 residues. Losses at the gene ends were 3 bases for V and 3 bases for J; bases not matched to a gene: 5. The CDR3 protein is CASSQYQGATDTQYF. The CDR3 region has the DNA TGCGCCAGCAGCCAGTACCAGGGGGCTACAGATACGCAGTATTTT.

The chain has TRBV7-8 and TRBJ1-2, with 9 nucleotides matching TRBD1. V gave up 4 bases and J gave up 7 bases; unmatched junction bases: 7. The germline V gene encodes CDR1 SGHVS and CDR2 FQNEAQ. The CDR3 runs 14 residues. CDR3 residues: CASSSGTGRAGYTF. The CDR3 coding sequence is TGTGCCAGCAGCTCCGGGACAGGGAGGGCTGGCTACACCTTC. Looking up the rest from reference TRBV7-8 and TRBJ1-2 gives the full variable domain: GAGVSQSPRYKVAKRGQDVALRCDPISGHVSLFWYQQALGQGPEFLTYFQNEAQLDKSGLPSDRFFAERPEGSVSTLKIQRTQQEDSAVYLCASSSGTGRAGYTFGSGTRLTVV.

This chain uses TRBV10-3 with TRBJ1-1; 9 positions match TRBD1. V lost 9 bases to trimming and J lost 5 bases; unmatched junction nucleotides: 7. Germline CDR1 and CDR2: ENHRY and SYGVKD. The CDR3 runs 13 residues. The CDR3 DNA reads TGTGCCATAGCCGGGACAGGGTCAACTGAAGCTTTCTTT. It translates to CAIAGTGSTEAFF.

The rearrangement joins TRBV3-1 (or the pseudogene TRBV3-2) to TRBJ1-1, with a weak D call TRBD1 (5 bases). Germline loops: CDR1 LGHDT, CDR2 YNNKEL (reference sequence). V was cut by 5 bases and J by 0 bases, with 16 bases left in between. This CDR3 is 16 amino acids long. The CDR3 nucleotides are TGTGCCAGCAGCTCGCCCTCAGGGCCGGTGAACACTGAAGCTTTCTTT. Translation: CASSSPSGPVNTEAFF.